The entry below gives a single T cell receptor beta chain sequence along with its context. The source of the sample is a study of T-cell reconstitution after alpha-beta-depleted transplantation in children. Unique molecular identifiers were built into the TCRbeta library. Via MiXCR, TCRdb re-called the PCR reads, giving one row per CDR3 protein. The sample contains hundreds of thousands of distinct CDR3 sequences, roughly 17% of which appear only once. CDR3 length: 15 amino acids. The germline V gene encodes CDR1 LGHNA and CDR2 YNFKEQ. V gave up 2 bases and J gave up 3 bases; unmatched junction bases: 4.

This receptor was obtained from a human donor who donated a stem cell graft to a child with acute myeloid leukemia. V and J are TRBV4-2 and TRBJ2-5, with TRBD2 identical over 9 bases. Sequenced material: PBMCs from the stem cell graft donor, taken from the stem cell graft. CDR3 in DNA: TGTGCCAGCAGCCAATACGCGGGGGGGGAAGAGACCCAGTACTTC. Its translation is CASSQYAGGEETQYF.